The rows below give T cell receptor beta chains drawn from one sample of a study of blood T cell repertoires in COVID-19. Data came from immunoSEQ multiplex PCR; TCRdb stores just in-frame clones and leaves some out. The table lists 250,000 or so clones, 70% to 90% of them singletons. Sequenced material: PBMCs or T cells enriched from blood (not recorded which). The receptors were sampled from a man aged 30 to 45 who had recovered from COVID-19. The CDR3 runs from the conserved cysteine through the conserved F or W. Fields, in order: V gene, D gene, clone size, J gene, CDR3 DNA, CDR3 protein. A D gene is named only where the DNA matches it firmly. Rows give clone size only sometimes, using once, few, many, or a class for an expanded clone.

>TRBV28|-|-|TRBJ2-2
TGTGCCAGCAGTTCTGGCGGAGCGAACACCGGGGAGCTGTTTTTT
CASSSGGANTGELFF
>TRBV25-1|-|-|TRBJ1-2
TGTGCCAGCAGTGAAGAGCCTCGGGACTATGGCTACACCTTC
CASSEEPRDYGYTF
>TRBV5-1|-|-|TRBJ2-3
TGCGCCAGCAGCTTGACCCGCCGCGGCAGTAGCACAGATACGCAGTATTTT
CASSLTRRGSSTDTQYF
>TRBV19|-|-|TRBJ2-5
TGTGCCAGTAGTATACTCCTCCAAGAGACCCAGTACTTC
CASSILLQETQYF
>TRBV2|-|-|TRBJ2-7
TGTGCCAGCAGGGGAGACGGACTACCGAGCTCCTACGAGCAGTACTTC
CASRGDGLPSSYEQYF
>TRBV29-1|TRBD2|few|TRBJ2-2
TGCAGCGTTCGTAAGCCTAGCGGGAGGGCCGGTGGGGAGCTGTTTTTT
CSVRKPSGRAGGELFF
>TRBV7-2|TRBD2|-|TRBJ2-5
TGTGCCAGCAGCTCCGCCGGGGGGTGGGAGACCCAGTACTTC
CASSSAGGWETQYF
>TRBV27|-|-|TRBJ1-2
TGTGCCAGCAGGGACAGTCCTGAGGGCTACACCTTC
CASRDSPEGYTF
>TRBV28|-|-|TRBJ2-3
TGTGCCAGCAGTTTGACGGGGGTCACAGATACGCAGTATTTT
CASSLTGVTDTQYF
>TRBV7-9|-|-|TRBJ2-7
TGTGCCAGCAGTCTGAACACCTACGAGCAGTACTTC
CASSLNTYEQYF
>TRBV7-2|-|-|TRBJ1-6
TGTGCCAGCAGCTTAATTGGGGCAGGGGTCGGTTCACCCCTCCACTTT
CASSLIGAGVGSPLHF
>TRBV7-9|-|-|TRBJ1-1
TGTGCCAGCAGTCAAGAGGGGGGGAGTGAAGCTTTCTTT
CASSQEGGSEAFF
>TRBV27|-|once|TRBJ2-7
TGTGCCAGCAGTATTGACGAAGATCATACCAGGGGTGAGTCCTACGAGCAGTACTTC
CASSIDEDHTRGESYEQYF
>TRBV11-2|TRBD1|-|TRBJ2-7
TGTGCCAGCAGCTACACGACAGGGGCCTACGAGCAGTACTTC
CASSYTTGAYEQYF